This record looks at one T cell receptor beta chain sequence and its context. V lost 1 base, J lost 4 bases, and 11 bases lay in between. The CDR3 is 14 amino acids. Original processing notes: Amplifying reference gene primers gave estimates of nucleated cell counts. Measured with immunoSEQ multiplex PCR; TCRdb has only the in-frame clones, and not every one. V and J calls plus clone size are reproduced from that table; the DNA served to infer D and trimming. This repertoire shows roughly 73,000 clones, roughly 84% found once; its top ten account for 25% to 35%. The data are from a study of blood T cell repertoires in COVID-19. Study at large: COVID-19 samples collected from the United States, Italy and Spain covered acute and convalescent phases. From T cells, B-cell-depleted T cells, or PBMCs came the material, which was cDNA or gDNA.

The clonotype comes from a woman of 80 years or more with active or convalescent COVID-19. The chain couples TRBV5-3 to TRBJ1-2, with a tentative D call TRBD1 (5 bases). TRBV5-3 is classed as an ORF, of uncertain function. Material for sequencing was peripheral blood. For the CDR3, the DNA is TGTGCCAGAAGCTTGATGCAGGGTTTCTATGGCTACACCTTC. Protein sequence: CARSLMQGFYGYTF.